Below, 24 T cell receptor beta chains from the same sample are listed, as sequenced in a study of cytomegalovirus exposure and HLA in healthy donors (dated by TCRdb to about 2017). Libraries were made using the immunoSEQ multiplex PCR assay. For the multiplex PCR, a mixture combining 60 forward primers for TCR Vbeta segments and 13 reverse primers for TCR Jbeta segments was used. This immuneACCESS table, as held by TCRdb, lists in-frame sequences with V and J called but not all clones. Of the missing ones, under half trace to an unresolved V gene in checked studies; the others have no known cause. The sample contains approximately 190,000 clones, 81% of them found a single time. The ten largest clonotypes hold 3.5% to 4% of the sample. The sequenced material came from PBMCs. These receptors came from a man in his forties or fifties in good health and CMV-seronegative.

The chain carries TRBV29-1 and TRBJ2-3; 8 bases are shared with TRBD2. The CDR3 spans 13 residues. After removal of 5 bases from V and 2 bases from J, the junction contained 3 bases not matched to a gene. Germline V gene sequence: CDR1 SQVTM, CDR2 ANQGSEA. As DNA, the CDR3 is TGCAGCGTTCGGGGGGGACTCACAGATACGCAGTATTTT. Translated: CSVRGGLTDTQYF.

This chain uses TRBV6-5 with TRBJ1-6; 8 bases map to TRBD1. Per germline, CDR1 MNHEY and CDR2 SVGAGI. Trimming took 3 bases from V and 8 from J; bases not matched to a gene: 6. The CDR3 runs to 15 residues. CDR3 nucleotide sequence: TGTGCCAGCAGTTATGTGACAGGGGTGGATTCACCCCTCCACTTT. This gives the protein CASSYVTGVDSPLHF.

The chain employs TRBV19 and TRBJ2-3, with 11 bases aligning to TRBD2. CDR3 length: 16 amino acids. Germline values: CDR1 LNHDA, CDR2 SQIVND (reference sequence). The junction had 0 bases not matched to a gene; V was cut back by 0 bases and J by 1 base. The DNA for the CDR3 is TGTGCCAGTAGTATAGAACTAGCGGGAGGCACAGATACGCAGTATTTT. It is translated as CASSIELAGGTDTQYF.

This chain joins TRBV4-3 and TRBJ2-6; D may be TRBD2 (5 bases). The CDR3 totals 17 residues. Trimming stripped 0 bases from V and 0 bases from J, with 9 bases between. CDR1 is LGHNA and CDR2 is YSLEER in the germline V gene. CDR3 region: CASSQDSGISGANVLTF. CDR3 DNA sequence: TGCGCCAGCAGCCAAGATTCGGGGATCTCTGGGGCCAACGTCCTGACTTTC.

The CDR3 coding sequence is TGCGCCAGCAGCTTGGACACAGCAACTAATGAAAAACTGTTTTTT. Amino acids: CASSLDTATNEKLFF. The gene calls are TRBV5-1 and TRBJ1-4, with no clear D. The germline V gene encodes CDR1 SGHRS and CDR2 YFSETQ. V was trimmed by 0 bases and J by 0 bases, leaving 6 bases between them. The length of the CDR3 is 15 residues.

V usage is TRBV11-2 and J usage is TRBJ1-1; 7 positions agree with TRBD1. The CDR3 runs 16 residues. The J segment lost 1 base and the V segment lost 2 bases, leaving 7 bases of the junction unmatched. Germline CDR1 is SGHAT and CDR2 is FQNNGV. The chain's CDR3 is CASSLQGGRRNTEAFF. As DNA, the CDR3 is TGTGCCAGCAGCTTACAGGGGGGCCGGCGGAACACTGAAGCTTTCTTT. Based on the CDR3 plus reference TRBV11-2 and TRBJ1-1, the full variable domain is EAGVAQSPRYKIIEKRQSVAFWCNPISGHATLYWYQQILGQGPKLLIQFQNNGVVDDSQLPKDRFSAERLKGVDSTLKIQPAKLEDSAVYLCASSLQGGRRNTEAFFGQGTRLTVV.

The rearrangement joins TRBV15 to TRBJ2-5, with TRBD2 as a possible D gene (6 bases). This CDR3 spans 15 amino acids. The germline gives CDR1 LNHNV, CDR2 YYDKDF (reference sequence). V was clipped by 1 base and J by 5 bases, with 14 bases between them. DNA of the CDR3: TGTGCCACCAGCAGAGCGGTGGCGGGGAGGGAGACCCAGTACTTC. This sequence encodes CATSRAVAGRETQYF.

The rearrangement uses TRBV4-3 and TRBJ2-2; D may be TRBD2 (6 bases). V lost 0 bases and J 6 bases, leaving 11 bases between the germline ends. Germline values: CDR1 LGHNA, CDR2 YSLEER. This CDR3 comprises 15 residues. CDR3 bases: TGCGCCAGCAGCCAAGATGCACTAGCAGCCGGGGAGCTGTTTTTT. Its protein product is CASSQDALAAGELFF.

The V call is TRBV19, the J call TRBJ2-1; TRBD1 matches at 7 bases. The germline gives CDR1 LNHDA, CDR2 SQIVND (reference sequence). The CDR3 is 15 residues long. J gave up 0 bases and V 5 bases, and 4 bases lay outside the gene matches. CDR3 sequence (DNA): TGTGCCAGTAGTCGGGACAGATACTCCTACAATGAGCAGTTCTTC. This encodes CASSRDRYSYNEQFF. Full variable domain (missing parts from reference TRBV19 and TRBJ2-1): DGGITQSPKYLFRKEGQNVTLSCEQNLNHDAMYWYRQDPGQGLRLIYYSQIVNDFQKGDIAEGYSVSREKKESFPLTVTSAQKNPTAFYLCASSRDRYSYNEQFFGPGTRLTVL.

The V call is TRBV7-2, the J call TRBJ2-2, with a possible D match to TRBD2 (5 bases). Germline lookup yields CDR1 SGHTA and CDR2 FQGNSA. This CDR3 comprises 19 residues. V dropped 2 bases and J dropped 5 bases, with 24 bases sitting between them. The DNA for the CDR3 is TGTGCCAGCAGCTTAAATCCCCGAGGCCCAACCAGAGGGACCGGGGAGCTGTTTTTT. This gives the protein CASSLNPRGPTRGTGELFF.

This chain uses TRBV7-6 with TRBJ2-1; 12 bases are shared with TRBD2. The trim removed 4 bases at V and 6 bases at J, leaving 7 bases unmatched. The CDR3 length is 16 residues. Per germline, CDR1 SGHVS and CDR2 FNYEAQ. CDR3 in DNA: TGTGCCAGCAGCTCCACTAGCGGGGGGCCCCTCAATGAGCAGTTCTTC. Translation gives CASSSTSGGPLNEQFF.

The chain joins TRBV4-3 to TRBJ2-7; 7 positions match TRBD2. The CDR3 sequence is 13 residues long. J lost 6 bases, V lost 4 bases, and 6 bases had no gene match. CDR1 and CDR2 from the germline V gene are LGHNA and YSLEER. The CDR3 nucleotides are TGCGCCAGCAGCCCCACCGGGGAGGGCGAGCAGTACTTC. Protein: CASSPTGEGEQYF.

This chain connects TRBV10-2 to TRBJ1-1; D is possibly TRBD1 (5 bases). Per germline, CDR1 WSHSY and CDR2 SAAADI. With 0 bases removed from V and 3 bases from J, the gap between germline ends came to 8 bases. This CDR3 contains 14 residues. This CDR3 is CASSESGGDTEAFF. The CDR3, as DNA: TGCGCCAGCAGTGAGTCCGGGGGTGACACTGAAGCTTTCTTT.

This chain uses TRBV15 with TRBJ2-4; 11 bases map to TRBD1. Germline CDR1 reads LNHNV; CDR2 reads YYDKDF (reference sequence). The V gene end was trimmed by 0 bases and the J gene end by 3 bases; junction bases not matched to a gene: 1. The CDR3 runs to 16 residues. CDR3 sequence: CATSRDGTGGKNIQYF. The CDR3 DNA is TGTGCCACCAGCAGAGATGGGACAGGGGGCAAAAACATTCAGTACTTC.

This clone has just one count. The CDR3 protein is CASSIKGATEAFF. CDR3 in DNA: TGTGCCAGTAGTATAAAGGGGGCCACTGAAGCTTTCTTT. The J gene is TRBJ1-1, the V gene TRBV19, with TRBD1 matching 7 bases. Trimming cost V 2 bases and J 4 bases; bases outside gene matches: 1. CDR1 is LNHDA, CDR2 SQIVND, per germline (reference sequence). The CDR3 runs 13 residues.

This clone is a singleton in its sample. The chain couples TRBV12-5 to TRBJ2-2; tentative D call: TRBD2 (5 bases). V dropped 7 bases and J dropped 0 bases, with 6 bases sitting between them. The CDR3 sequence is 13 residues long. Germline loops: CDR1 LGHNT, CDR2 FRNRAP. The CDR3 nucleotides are TGTGCTAGTGCGGACTCGAACACCGGGGAGCTGTTTTTT. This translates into CASADSNTGELFF.

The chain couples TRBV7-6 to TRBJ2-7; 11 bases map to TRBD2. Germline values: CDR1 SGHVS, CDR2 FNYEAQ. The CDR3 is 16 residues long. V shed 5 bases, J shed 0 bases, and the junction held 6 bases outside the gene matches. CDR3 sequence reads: CASSAGLAGYSYEQYF. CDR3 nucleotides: TGTGCCAGCAGCGCCGGACTAGCGGGTTACTCCTACGAGCAGTACTTC. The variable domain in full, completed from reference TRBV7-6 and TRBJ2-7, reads GAGVSQSPRYKVTKRGQDVALRCDPISGHVSLYWYRQALGQGPEFLTYFNYEAQQDKSGLPNDRFSAERPEGSISTLTIQRTEQRDSAMYRCASSAGLAGYSYEQYFGPGTRLTVT.

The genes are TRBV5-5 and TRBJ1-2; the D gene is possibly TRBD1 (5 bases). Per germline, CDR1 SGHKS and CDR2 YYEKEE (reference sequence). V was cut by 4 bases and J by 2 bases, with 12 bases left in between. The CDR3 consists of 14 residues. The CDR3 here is CASSGGSRNYGYTF. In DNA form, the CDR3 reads TGTGCCAGCAGCGGGGGGAGCCGGAACTATGGCTACACCTTC.

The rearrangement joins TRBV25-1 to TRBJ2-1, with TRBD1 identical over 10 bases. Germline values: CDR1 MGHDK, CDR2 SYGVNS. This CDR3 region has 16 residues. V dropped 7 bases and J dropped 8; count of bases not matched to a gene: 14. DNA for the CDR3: TGTGCCAGCACTAACCCTATAGGGACAGGGGTTCATGAGCAGTTCTTC. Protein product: CASTNPIGTGVHEQFF.

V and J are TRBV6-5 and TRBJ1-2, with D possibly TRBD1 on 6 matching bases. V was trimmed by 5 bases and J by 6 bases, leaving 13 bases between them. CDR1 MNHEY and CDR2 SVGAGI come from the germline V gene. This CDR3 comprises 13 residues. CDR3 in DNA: TGTGCCAGCAGTGATACAGGGACGGATGGCTACACCTTC. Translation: CASSDTGTDGYTF.

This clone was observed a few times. The CDR3 spells CASSWGREQYF. Here the CDR3 DNA reads TGTGCCAGCAGCTGGGGCCGGGAGCAGTACTTC. V is TRBV5-5 and J is TRBJ2-7, with D tentatively TRBD1 (5 bases). The CDR3 contains 11 residues. V was shortened by 3 bases and J by 7 bases, with 8 bases between the two germline ends. Germline-derived CDR1 and CDR2 are SGHKS and YYEKEE (reference sequence).

The chain's CDR3 is CASSFIGGEDEKLFF. The CDR3 DNA follows: TGTGCCAGCAGCTTCATAGGAGGAGAGGATGAAAAACTGTTTTTT. The chain employs TRBV5-5 and TRBJ1-4; no reliable D call. The germline V and J ends were trimmed by 2 bases and 6 bases, with 14 bases remaining between them. CDR1 and CDR2 (germline): SGHKS, YYEKEE (reference sequence). The CDR3 covers 15 residues.

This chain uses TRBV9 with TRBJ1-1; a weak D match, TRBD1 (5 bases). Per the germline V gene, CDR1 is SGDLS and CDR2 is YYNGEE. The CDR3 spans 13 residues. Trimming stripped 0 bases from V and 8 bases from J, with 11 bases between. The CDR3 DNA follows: TGTGCCAGCAGCGTAGGTAAACAGGCCGAAGCTTTCTTT. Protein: CASSVGKQAEAFF.

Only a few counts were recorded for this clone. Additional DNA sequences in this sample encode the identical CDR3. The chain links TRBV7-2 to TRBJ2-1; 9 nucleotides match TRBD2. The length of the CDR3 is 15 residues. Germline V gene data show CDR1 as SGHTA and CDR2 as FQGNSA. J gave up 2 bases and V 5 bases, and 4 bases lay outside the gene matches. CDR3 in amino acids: CASSLSGGPYNEQFF. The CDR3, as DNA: TGTGCCAGCAGCCTTAGCGGGGGACCCTACAATGAGCAGTTCTTC.